What follows is one T cell receptor beta chain and its context. Germline V gives CDR1 MGHRA, CDR2 YSYEKL. Trimming cost V 4 bases and J 5 bases; bases outside gene matches: 8. This CDR3 region has 17 residues. Cohorts were determined from participant-reported clinical history. Cohort 3 donors were reported recovered after two negative PCRs, clearance, or symptom resolution. These data come from a study of blood T cell repertoires in COVID-19. As for the study in general: Whether acute or convalescent, the COVID-19 samples came from the United States, Italy and Spain.

The repertoire was sequenced with immunoSEQ multiplex PCR; TCRdb's copy has only in-frame clones and lacks some. The sample lists some 380,000 clones, around 87% occurring once. The chain employs TRBV4-1 and TRBJ2-1, with 13 bases identical to TRBD2. This clonotype was sampled from a man aged 25-45 years who had recovered from COVID-19. Sequenced sample: PBMCs or T cells enriched from blood (not recorded which). The CDR3 spells CASSLWTSGGPNNEQFF. The CDR3, as DNA: TGCGCCAGCAGCCTTTGGACTAGCGGGGGCCCGAACAATGAGCAGTTCTTC.